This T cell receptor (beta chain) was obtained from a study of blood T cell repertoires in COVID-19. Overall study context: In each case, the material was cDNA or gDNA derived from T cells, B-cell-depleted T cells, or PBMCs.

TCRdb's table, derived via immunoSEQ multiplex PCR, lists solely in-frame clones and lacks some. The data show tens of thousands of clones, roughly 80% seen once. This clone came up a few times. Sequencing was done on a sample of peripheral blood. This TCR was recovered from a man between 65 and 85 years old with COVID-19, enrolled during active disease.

Here the CDR3 DNA reads TGTGCCAGCACTCAGAATTCACCCCTCCACTTT. Translation: CASTQNSPLHF. This chain joins TRBV28 and TRBJ1-6; D remains unclear. Germline V gives CDR1 MDHEN, CDR2 SYDVKM. The CDR3 spans 11 residues. V lost 7 bases to trimming and J lost 7 bases, with 5 bases between them. Based on the CDR3 plus reference TRBV28 and TRBJ1-6, the full variable domain is DVKVTQSSRYLVKRTGEKVFLECVQDMDHENMFWYRQDPGLGLRLIYFSYDVKMKEKGDIPEGYSVSREKKERFSLILESASTNQTSMYLCASTQNSPLHFGNGTRLTVT.